Shown below are 19 T cell receptor beta chains from a single sample sequenced in a study of shared T cell receptors in the human thymus. TCRdb's copy holds only in-frame clones and misses some; the assay was immunoSEQ multiplex PCR. The sample yields hundreds of thousands of clones, 75% to 90% seen once. The data also belong to a second study, concerning human thymus T cells.

Sequenced material: thymocytes. All receptors come from a girl in the first two years of life with a congenital heart defect.

V is TRBV6-1 and J is TRBJ1-1; D is possibly TRBD1 (5 bases). Germline CDR1 and CDR2: MNHNS and SASEGT. The V end lost 8 bases, the J end lost 0 bases, and 7 bases lay between the germline ends. This CDR3 comprises 12 residues. This CDR3 reads CASQGLNTEAFF. The CDR3 DNA is TGTGCCAGCCAGGGATTGAACACTGAAGCTTTCTTT.

This chain links TRBV9 with TRBJ2-7, with D maybe TRBD1 (5 bases). Germline CDR1 SGDLS, CDR2 YYNGEE. The CDR3 is 15 residues long. The V end lost 0 bases, the J end lost 0 bases, and 10 bases lay between the germline ends. The chain's CDR3 is CASSVGPGNSYEQYF. The DNA of the CDR3 is TGTGCCAGCAGCGTAGGCCCAGGGAACTCCTACGAGCAGTACTTC.

The CDR3 loop reads CSVEDKPPGGAVKTQYF. CDR3 sequence (DNA): TGCAGCGTTGAAGATAAACCCCCCGGGGGGGCCGTCAAGACCCAGTACTTC. This chain joins TRBV29-1 and TRBJ2-5, with TRBD2 matching 8 bases. J gave up 6 bases and V 0 bases, and 15 bases lay outside the gene matches. The CDR3 is made up of 17 amino acids. Germline V CDR1 and CDR2: SQVTM, ANQGSEA.

The rearrangement uses TRBV7-2 and TRBJ1-2; maybe TRBD1 (6 bases). V was clipped by 5 bases and J by 7 bases, with 20 bases between them. Germline loops: CDR1 SGHTA, CDR2 FQGNSA. This CDR3 is 15 amino acids long. In DNA form, the CDR3 reads TGTGCCAGCAGCCCCAGAGGGGGTAGGGGGAGTGGCTACACCTTC. Encoded protein: CASSPRGGRGSGYTF.

The chain employs TRBV7-6 and TRBJ1-4, with D unclear. V was shortened by 0 bases and J by 1 base, with 12 bases between the two germline ends. CDR3 length: 17 residues. The germline CDR1 and CDR2 sequences are SGHVS and FNYEAQ. For the CDR3, the DNA is TGTGCCAGCAGCTTAGCTAAACGGGTCGGAACTAATGAAAAACTGTTTTTT. It yields the protein CASSLAKRVGTNEKLFF.

The J gene is TRBJ2-5, the V gene TRBV19; 9 bases align to TRBD2. After removal of 1 base from V and 4 bases from J, the junction contained 4 bases not matched to a gene. From germline, CDR1 is LNHDA and CDR2 SQIVND (reference sequence). The length of the CDR3 is 15 residues. The CDR3 coding sequence is TGTGCCAGTAGTATAGGGGGGACTAGCAGAGAGACCCAGTACTTC. Translation: CASSIGGTSRETQYF.

The V and J genes are TRBV9 and TRBJ1-5, with 10 positions matching TRBD1. Looked up from germline, CDR1 is SGDLS and CDR2 is YYNGEE. The CDR3 covers 18 residues. V was pared by 7 bases and J by 0 bases, with 13 bases of the junction left unmatched. CDR3 protein: CASGSGTGETDSNQPQHF. In nucleotides, the CDR3 is TGTGCCAGCGGGAGTGGGACAGGGGAAACCGATAGCAATCAGCCCCAGCATTTT.

The rearrangement links TRBV10-1 to TRBJ2-1, with 8 bases identical to TRBD2. V lost 0 bases and J lost 5; bases outside the gene matches: 15. CDR1 is WNHNN, CDR2 SYGVQD, per germline (reference sequence). This CDR3 is built from 19 residues. Here the CDR3 DNA reads TGCGCCAGCAGTGAGTCTGTACGCGATGGGAGCGGGGGCCACAATGAGCAGTTCTTC. It codes for CASSESVRDGSGGHNEQFF.

The chain is built from TRBV5-8 and TRBJ1-5; 9 nucleotides line up with TRBD1. CDR1 and CDR2 (germline): SGHTS, YDEGEE. The CDR3 totals 18 residues. Trimming took 3 bases from V and 0 from J; bases not matched to a gene: 10. CDR3: CASSYYRDRDISNQPQHF. CDR3 bases: TGTGCCAGCAGCTACTACCGGGACAGGGATATTAGCAATCAGCCCCAGCATTTT.

This clone has a handful of counts. The genes are TRBV5-1 and TRBJ2-2, with TRBD2 matching over 12 bases. The CDR3 runs 17 residues. CDR1 is SGHRS and CDR2 is YFSETQ in the germline V gene. V lost 2 bases, J lost 1 base, and 3 bases stayed unmatched. The CDR3: CASSLGLAGQNTGELFF. In DNA form, the CDR3 reads TGCGCCAGCAGCTTAGGACTAGCGGGGCAGAACACCGGGGAGCTGTTTTTT.

Only a few counts were recorded for this clone. V gene TRBV7-9 combines with J gene TRBJ2-1; maybe TRBD2 (5 bases). The germline V gene encodes CDR1 SEHNR and CDR2 FQNEAQ (reference sequence). V lost 4 bases to trimming and J lost 6 bases, with 19 bases between them. This CDR3 region has 16 residues. The chain's CDR3 is CASSSWTGSKGNEQFF. The DNA for the CDR3 is TGTGCCAGCAGCTCCTGGACGGGGAGCAAGGGCAATGAGCAGTTCTTC.

A note on this clone: The identical CDR3 is also encoded by other nucleotide sequences in the sample. The CDR3 reads CASSLRQGGNQPQHF. DNA for the CDR3: TGTGCCAGCAGTTTAAGACAGGGAGGCAATCAGCCCCAGCATTTT. The chain recombines TRBV27 with TRBJ1-5; TRBD1 aligns across 7 bases. Germline-derived CDR1 and CDR2 are MNHEY and SMNVEV (reference sequence). This CDR3 is built from 15 residues. Unmatched junction bases numbered 3, after V lost 2 bases and J lost 2 bases.

V usage is TRBV6-5 and J usage is TRBJ1-4; D gene unclear. CDR3 size: 14 residues. CDR1 MNHEY and CDR2 SVGAGI come from the germline V gene. Trimming took off 3 bases at V and 8 bases at J, with 13 bases between the two ends. This chain's CDR3 is CASSYTRLVEKLFF. The DNA of the CDR3 is TGTGCCAGCAGTTATACCAGACTGGTCGAAAAACTGTTTTTT.

The rearrangement links TRBV27 to TRBJ2-1; 8 bases are a match to TRBD1. Trimming at V came to 6 bases and at J to 10 bases, leaving 11 bases not matched to a gene. Germline loops: CDR1 MNHEY, CDR2 SMNVEV (reference sequence). This CDR3 has 14 amino acids. The CDR3 sequence is CASRRNGQGREQFF. The DNA of the CDR3 is TGTGCCAGCAGACGTAATGGACAGGGCCGCGAGCAGTTCTTC.

There are a few counts of this clone. This rearrangement joins TRBV7-6 to TRBJ1-1; no firm D call. Trimming removed 5 bases at V and 11 bases at J, with 15 bases between. From germline, CDR1 is SGHVS and CDR2 FNYEAQ. This CDR3 is 12 amino acids long. CDR3 nucleotides: TGTGCCAGCAGCGACCTTCTAGGTGAGGCTTTCTTT. Protein: CASSDLLGEAFF.

This clone was detected once. This chain connects TRBV11-1 to TRBJ2-7; D unresolved. The V gene's germline CDR1 is SGHAT and CDR2 FQDESV (reference sequence). Trimming pared 3 bases from V and 1 base from J, leaving 10 bases between. The CDR3 runs to 14 residues. The CDR3 reads CASSLALPSYEQYF. DNA of the CDR3: TGTGCCAGCAGCTTGGCACTACCATCCTACGAGCAGTACTTC.

This clone turned up a few times. The rearrangement links TRBV7-6 to TRBJ2-2; 8 positions agree with TRBD2. The J segment lost 0 bases and the V segment lost 1 base, leaving 7 bases of the junction unmatched. The CDR3 extends over 18 amino acids. The V gene's germline CDR1 is SGHVS and CDR2 FNYEAQ. The CDR3 here is CASSLEGAGGANTGELFF. The CDR3 bases are TGTGCCAGCAGCTTAGAAGGGGCCGGGGGGGCGAACACCGGGGAGCTGTTTTTT.

Of note for this clone: The same CDR3 can be traced to other DNA sequences in this sample. The chain couples TRBV6-5 to TRBJ1-2; D unresolved. Trimming took off 3 bases at V and 4 bases at J, with 9 bases between the two ends. The CDR3 has 13 residues. CDR1 and CDR2 from the germline V gene are MNHEY and SVGAGI. The CDR3 region is CASSYRDSYGYTF. CDR3 nucleotides: TGTGCCAGCAGTTATCGGGATTCCTATGGCTACACCTTC.

The chain recombines TRBV5-1 with TRBJ1-2; 9 nucleotides match TRBD1. Per germline, CDR1 SGHRS and CDR2 YFSETQ. V shed 0 bases, J shed 7 bases, and the junction held 13 bases outside the gene matches. This CDR3 comprises 17 residues. CDR3 sequence reads: CASSLEPNRGRIGGYTF. Here the CDR3 DNA reads TGCGCCAGCAGCTTGGAACCTAACAGGGGGCGAATTGGTGGCTACACCTTC.